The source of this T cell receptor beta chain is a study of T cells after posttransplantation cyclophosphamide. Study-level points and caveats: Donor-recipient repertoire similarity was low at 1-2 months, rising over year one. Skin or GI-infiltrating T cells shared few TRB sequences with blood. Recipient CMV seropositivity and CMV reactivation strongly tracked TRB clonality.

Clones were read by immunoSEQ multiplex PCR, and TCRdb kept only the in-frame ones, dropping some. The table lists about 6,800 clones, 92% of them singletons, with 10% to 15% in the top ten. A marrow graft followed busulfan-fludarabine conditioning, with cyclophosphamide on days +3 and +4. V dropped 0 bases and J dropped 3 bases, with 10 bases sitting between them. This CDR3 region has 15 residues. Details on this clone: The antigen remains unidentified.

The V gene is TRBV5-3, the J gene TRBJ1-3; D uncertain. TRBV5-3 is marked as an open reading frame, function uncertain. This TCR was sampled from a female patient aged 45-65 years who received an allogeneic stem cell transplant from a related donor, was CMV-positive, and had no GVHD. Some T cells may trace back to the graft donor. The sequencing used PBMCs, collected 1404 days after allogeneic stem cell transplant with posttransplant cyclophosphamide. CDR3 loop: CARSLVVIYGNTIYF. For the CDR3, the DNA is TGTGCCAGAAGCTTGGTGGTCATCTATGGAAACACCATATATTTT.